This TCR beta chain was found in a study of radiation and T cells in renal cell carcinoma. Method: immunoSEQ multiplex PCR; TCRdb's copy keeps in-frame clones and lacks some. Here the sample spans about 90,000 clones, about 79% being singletons. Worth noting for this clone: The antigen remains unidentified.

Study-level points and caveats: From baseline, blood top tumor clonotypes peaked at 2 weeks post-radiation.

Time point meaning: blood 4 weeks post-SBRT, at nephrectomy. Treatment: 15 Gy SBRT to primary tumor, nephrectomy 4 weeks later. Nephrectomy followed 15 Gy stereotactic body radiation by 4 weeks. V shed 1 base and J shed 4 bases, with 10 bases lying between them. Germline CDR1 SEHNR, CDR2 FQNEAQ (reference sequence). The CDR3 contains 14 residues. The gene calls are TRBV7-9 and TRBJ2-5; D unresolved. This TCR derives from a man between 60 and 75 years old with renal cell carcinoma. Specimen: blood, collected from a patient whose treatment included radiotherapy and nephrectomy. The CDR3 region has the DNA TGTGCCAGCAGCTTAGGGGGTGTGGGAGAGACCCAGTACTTC. Its translation is CASSLGGVGETQYF.